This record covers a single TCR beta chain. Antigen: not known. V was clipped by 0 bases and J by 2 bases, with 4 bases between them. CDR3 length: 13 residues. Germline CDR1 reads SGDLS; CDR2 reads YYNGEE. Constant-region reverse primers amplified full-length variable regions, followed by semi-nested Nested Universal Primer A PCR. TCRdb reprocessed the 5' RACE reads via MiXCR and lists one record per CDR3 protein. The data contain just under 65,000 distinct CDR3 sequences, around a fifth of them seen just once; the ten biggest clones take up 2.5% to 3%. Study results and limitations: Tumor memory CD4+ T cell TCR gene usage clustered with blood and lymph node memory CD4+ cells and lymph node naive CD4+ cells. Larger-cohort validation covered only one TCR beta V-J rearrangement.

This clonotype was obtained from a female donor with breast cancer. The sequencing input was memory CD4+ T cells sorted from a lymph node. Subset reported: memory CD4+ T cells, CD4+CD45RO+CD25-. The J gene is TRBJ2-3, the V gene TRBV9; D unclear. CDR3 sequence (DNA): TGTGCCAGCAGCGTAGGAGACACAGATACGCAGTATTTT. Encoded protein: CASSVGDTDTQYF. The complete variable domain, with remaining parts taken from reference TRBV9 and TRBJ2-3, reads DSGVTQTPKHLITATGQRVTLRCSPRSGDLSVYWYQQSLDQGLQFLIQYYNGEERAKGNILERFSAQQFPDLHSELNLSSLELGDSALYFCASSVGDTDTQYFGPGTRLTVL.